This TCR beta chain was recorded in a study of shared clonotypes between healthy human individuals. Study-wide results and limits: Around 5.4% of naive CD4 clonotypes were common to a few donors. Naive subsets typically showed greater estimated richness than memory subsets.

Free of recent acute infections or vaccinations, the donors were healthy HIV-negative adults. The study drew all its donors from Caucasian adults living in Nashville, Tennessee. Assay used: immunoSEQ multiplex PCR; TCRdb lists only in-frame clones, some missing. The data contain about 2 million clones, 90% to 95% of them singletons. A note on this clone: Its antigen remains unidentified.

Sequenced: naive CD4+ T cells sorted from blood. Documented subset: CD45RA+ positively selected. The TCR was taken from a man aged 18 to 29 in good health.

The DNA of the CDR3 is TGCAGCGTTGAATTTATACGAGAAGCTTTCTTT. Its protein product is CSVEFIREAFF. The chain recombines TRBV29-1 with TRBJ1-1; D unclear. CDR3 length equals 11 residues. Germline V gene sequence: CDR1 SQVTM, CDR2 ANQGSEA. V was cut by 2 bases and J by 8 bases, with 9 bases left in between.